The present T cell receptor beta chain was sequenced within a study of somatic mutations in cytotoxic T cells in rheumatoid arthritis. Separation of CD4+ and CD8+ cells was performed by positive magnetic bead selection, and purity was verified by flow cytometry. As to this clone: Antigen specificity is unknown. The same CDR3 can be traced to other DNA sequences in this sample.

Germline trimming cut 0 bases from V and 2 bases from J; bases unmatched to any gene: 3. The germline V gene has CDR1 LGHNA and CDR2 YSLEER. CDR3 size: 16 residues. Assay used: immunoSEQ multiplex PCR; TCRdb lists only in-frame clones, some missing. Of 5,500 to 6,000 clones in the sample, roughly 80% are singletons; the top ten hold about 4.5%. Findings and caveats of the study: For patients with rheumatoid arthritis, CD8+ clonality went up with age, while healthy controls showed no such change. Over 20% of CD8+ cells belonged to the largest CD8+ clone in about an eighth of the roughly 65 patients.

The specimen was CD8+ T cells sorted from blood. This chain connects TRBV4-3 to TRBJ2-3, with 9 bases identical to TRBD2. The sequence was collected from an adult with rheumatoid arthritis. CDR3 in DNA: TGCGCCAGCAGCCAAGAGGCTAGCGGGGTCACAGATACGCAGTATTTT. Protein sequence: CASSQEASGVTDTQYF.